This entry describes one T cell receptor beta chain. Its antigen remains unknown. This sample was taken from a study of lymphopenia after photon versus proton radiotherapy. The CDR3 is 14 residues long. Broader study findings: Under photons, naive T cells and diversity fell while effector/memory populations rose.

Assay: immunoSEQ multiplex PCR; the TCRdb copy retains only in-frame clones and omits some. The sample yields over 40,000 clones, 92% seen once. The sequence was collected from a woman aged 40 to 49 with cholangiocarcinoma. V usage is TRBV12-2 and J usage is TRBJ1-2; TRBD1 reflects the table's D call only, with no check against the DNA. TRBV12-2 is a known pseudogene. The sample was peripheral blood, taken from a patient treated with photon-based radiotherapy. The CDR3 loop reads CASRLGRGNYGYTF. CDR3 DNA: TGTGCAAGTCGCTTAGGCAGGGGGAACTATGGCTACACCTTC.